This entry concerns a single T cell receptor beta chain. No cognate antigen has been identified for it. The junction and the germline gene differ at one end; a read error may be behind it. This specimen belongs to a study of blood T cells in healthy people across ages (dated by TCRdb to the mid-2010s). Background for the entire study: In model experiments, roughly one uniquely barcoded TCR beta cDNA molecule per two T cells was captured by template switching. The study measured age-related changes in TCR beta repertoire diversity using deep sequencing normalized with unique cDNA molecular identifiers. Four age groups were formed from the donors: young (average about 16 years), middle-aged (just under 40), aged (62) and long-lived (82). To avoid experimental bias, donors of different ages were randomly spread across the sequencing lanes. The study analyzed two additional independent replicas of 1 million unique cDNA reads from the same blood draw for two donors, one aged 18 to 29 and one aged 80 or older. Summary of the overall study and its limitations: Estimates of total diversity from one million sequenced T cells were regarded as lower bounds and underestimates. Observed TCR beta diversity correlated strongly with the percentage of naive T cells measured by flow cytometry. Compared with the aged group, the long-lived group had more naive CD4+ T cells, fewer expanded clones and increased TCR diversity, a pattern suggesting age selection. Bulk unsorted PBMC profiling prevented conclusive comparison of naive and antigen-experienced compartments. As age increased, observed TCR beta diversity per million T cells dropped in a roughly linear way, and a significant reduction was already evident by age 40. Because the CMV infection status of the donors was unknown, age-related changes in expanded clonotypes may potentially have been confounded.

Libraries were made using 5' RACE. TCRdb shows the sequencer as Illumina HiSeq 2500. A second about 7 to 12 cycle PCR used a sample-barcoded 5' primer and a J-beta primer mix. A unique molecular identifier was introduced onto each TCR beta cDNA molecule by a template-switch 5' adaptor carrying 12 random nucleotides. At least 3 million CDR3-containing paired-end reads were obtained from each sample. The Mint cDNA synthesis kit, primed by a TRBC-specific oligonucleotide, was used to synthesize first-strand cDNA from all RNA. All cDNA was treated with uracil-DNA glycosylase and then went through a first 18-cycle PCR with the universal primers M1SS and BC2_uni_R. The study's processing was this. Normalization of each sample was performed by random selection of 1 million high-quality reads, each carrying a distinct molecular identifier. Reads sharing molecular identifiers were discarded rather than binned into consensus sequences. MiTCR, run with a Q25 quality threshold and the strictest error-elimination algorithm, handled CDR3 identification, clonotype clustering and error correction. A nonparametric unseen species model using Euler transformation provided a lower-bound estimate of total TCR beta diversity. TCRdb took the public reads, trimmed them with fastp at Q25, ran MiXCR for clone calling and kept in-frame beta chains. Each record represents a unique CDR3 protein, reported with the most common genes and DNA among its rows. TCRdb assigned the V and J calls; the authors' analysis was not used. This sample has around 1.7 million distinct CDR3 sequences in its table, and 28% of those were observed once. The ten largest clonotypes hold 6.5% to 8.5% of the sample.

The CDR3, cysteine through phenylalanine, is 14 amino acids long. Here the CDR3 DNA is all that survives: 42 bases in frame from base 1. According to the germline V gene, CDR1 reads SGHRS and CDR2 reads YFSETQ. Systemically healthy Caucasian individuals from Russia, roughly 40 in total and aged roughly 6 to 95 years, were included as donors. About 9.1 milliliters of peripheral blood were collected from each donor into EDTA-treated Vacutainer tubes. Ficoll-Paque density-gradient centrifugation was used to isolate PBMCs, with at least 6.5 million per sample. Total RNA was extracted from PBMCs with Trizol reagent, with at least 5 micrograms obtained per sample. Naive CD45RAhigh/CD27high T cell percentages were measured by flow cytometry on a PBMC aliquot from every donor.

This receptor chain uses TRBV5-1 and TRBJ2-5, and the D gene may be TRBD2, 5 bases matching. The receptor's source is a woman in her 30s in good health. The sequenced material came from blood. The CDR3 region has the sequence CTSSEGLAGETQYF. The sequenced DNA: TGCACCAGCAGCGAAGGACTGGCGGGAGAGACCCAGTACTTC.